This TCR beta chain stems from a study of CD8+CD57+ T cells in acquired aplastic anemia. Whole-study findings and limits: Fewer than 30 CD8+ CDR3 sequences were shared between patients and controls. Significance was not reached for CD8+ Simpson's diversity between patients and controls.

This clonotype was counted at least ten times. What it recognizes is unknown. In patients chosen for sequencing, flow cytometry had shown CD8+CD57+ cell expansion. CDR3 and TCR beta VDJ profiling relied on a genomic DNA template. TCRdb called the reads again in MiXCR, with one record for every CDR3 protein. The sample comprises 150,000 to 200,000 distinct CDR3 sequences, about 45% of which are singletons, and approximately 3% rests with the top ten. The CDR3 loop spans 19 amino acids. V gave up 4 bases and J gave up 1 base, with 26 bases separating them. The TCR was taken from a human donor with aplastic anemia. The V gene is TRBV12-3 or TRBV12-4, the J gene TRBJ2-7; TRBD2 is a possible D gene (7 bases). Sample: sorted CD4+, CD8+, or CD8+CD57+ T cells (not recorded which) from PBMCs. CDR3 amino acids: CASSSGSRGGSPKSYEQYF. CDR3 DNA: TGTGCCAGCAGTTCAGGGAGTAGGGGGGGGAGCCCAAAGTCCTACGAGCAGTACTTC.